This entry features one T cell receptor (beta chain) sequence. The data belong to a study of blood T cell repertoires in COVID-19. Study overall: COVID-19 samples collected from the United States, Italy and Spain covered acute and convalescent phases.

V lost 4 bases and J 4 bases, leaving 2 bases between the germline ends. Germline lookup yields CDR1 SGHVT and CDR2 SQSDAQ. The CDR3 loop spans 11 amino acids. Original processing methods: Amplification with reference gene primers provided the estimates of nucleated cell counts. Assay: immunoSEQ multiplex PCR; the TCRdb copy retains only in-frame clones and omits some. The V and J calls and clone size are taken from that table; D and trimming were inferred from the DNA. Of under 150,000 clones listed, 80% to 90% were seen once; the top ten hold 2.5% to 3.5%. The TCR was taken from a woman aged 55-70 years with active COVID-19. The rearrangement uses TRBV7-4 and TRBJ1-3, with D hard to call. Sequenced: peripheral blood. CDR3 protein: CASSSGNTIYF. DNA for the CDR3: TGTGCCAGCAGCTCAGGAAACACCATATATTTT.